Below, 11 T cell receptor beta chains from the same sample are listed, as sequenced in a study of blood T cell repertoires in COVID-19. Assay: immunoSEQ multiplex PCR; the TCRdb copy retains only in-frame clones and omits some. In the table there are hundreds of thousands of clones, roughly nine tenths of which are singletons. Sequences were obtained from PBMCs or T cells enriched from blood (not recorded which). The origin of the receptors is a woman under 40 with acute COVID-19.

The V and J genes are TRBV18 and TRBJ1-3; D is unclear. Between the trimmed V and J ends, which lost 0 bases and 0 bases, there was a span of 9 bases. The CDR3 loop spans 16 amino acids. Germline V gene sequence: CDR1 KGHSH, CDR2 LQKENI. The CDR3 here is CASSPPRSFSGNTIYF. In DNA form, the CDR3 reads TGTGCCAGCTCACCACCGAGGTCGTTCTCTGGAAACACCATATATTTT. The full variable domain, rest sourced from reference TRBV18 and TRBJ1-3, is NAGVMQNPRHLVRRRGQEARLRCSPMKGHSHVYWYRQLPEEGLKFMVYLQKENIIDESGMPKERFSAEFPKEGPSILRIQQVVRGDSAAYFCASSPPRSFSGNTIYFGEGSWLTVV.

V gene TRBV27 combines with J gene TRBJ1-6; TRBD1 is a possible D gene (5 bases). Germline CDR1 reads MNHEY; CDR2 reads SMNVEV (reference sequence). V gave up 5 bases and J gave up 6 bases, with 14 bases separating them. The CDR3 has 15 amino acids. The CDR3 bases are TGTGCCAGCAGTGGGAGCGGGGGTCGTAATTCACCCCTCCACTTT. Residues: CASSGSGGRNSPLHF.

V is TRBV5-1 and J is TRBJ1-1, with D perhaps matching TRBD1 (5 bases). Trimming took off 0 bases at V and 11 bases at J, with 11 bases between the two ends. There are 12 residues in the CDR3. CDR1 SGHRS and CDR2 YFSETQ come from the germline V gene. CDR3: CASSLEGVGAFF. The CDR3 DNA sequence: TGCGCCAGCAGCTTGGAAGGGGTTGGGGCTTTCTTT.

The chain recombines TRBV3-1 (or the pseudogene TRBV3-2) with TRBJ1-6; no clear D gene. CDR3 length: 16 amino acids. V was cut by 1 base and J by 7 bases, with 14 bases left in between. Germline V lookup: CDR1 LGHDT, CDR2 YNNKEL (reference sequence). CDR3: CASSQAPRRVNSPLHF. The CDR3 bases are TGTGCCAGCAGCCAAGCCCCCCGAAGAGTGAATTCACCCCTCCACTTT.

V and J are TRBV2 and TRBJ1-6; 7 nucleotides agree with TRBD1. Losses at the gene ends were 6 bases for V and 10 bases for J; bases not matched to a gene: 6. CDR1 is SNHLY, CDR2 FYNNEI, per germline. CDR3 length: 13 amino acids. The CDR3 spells CASRNRGGSPLHF. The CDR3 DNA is TGTGCCAGCAGAAACAGGGGTGGATCACCCCTCCACTTT.

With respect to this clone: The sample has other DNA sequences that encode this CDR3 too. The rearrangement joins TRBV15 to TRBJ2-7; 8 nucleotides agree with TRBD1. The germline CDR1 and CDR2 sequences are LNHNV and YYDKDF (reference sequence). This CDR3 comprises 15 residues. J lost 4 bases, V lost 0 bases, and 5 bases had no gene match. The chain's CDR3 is CATSRDQGAGYEQYF. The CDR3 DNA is TGTGCCACCAGCAGAGATCAGGGGGCTGGATACGAGCAGTACTTC.

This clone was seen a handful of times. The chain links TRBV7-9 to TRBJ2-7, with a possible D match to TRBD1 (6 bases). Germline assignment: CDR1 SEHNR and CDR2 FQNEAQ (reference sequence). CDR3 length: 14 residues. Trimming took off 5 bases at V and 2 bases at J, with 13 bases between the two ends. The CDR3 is CASSQDSFAYEQYF. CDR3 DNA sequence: TGTGCCAGCAGCCAGGACAGCTTTGCCTACGAGCAGTACTTC.

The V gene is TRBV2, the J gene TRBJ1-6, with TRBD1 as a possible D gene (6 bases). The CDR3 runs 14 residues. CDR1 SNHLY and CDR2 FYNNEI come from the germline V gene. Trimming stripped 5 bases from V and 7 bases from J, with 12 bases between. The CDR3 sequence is CASSLSQGNSPLHF. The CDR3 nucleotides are TGTGCCAGCAGTTTGAGTCAGGGGAATTCACCCCTCCACTTT.

The CDR3 DNA reads TGTGCCAGCAGCGCCCAGGGTAGAGGCTACACCTTC. Its translation: CASSAQGRGYTF. The V and J genes are TRBV9 and TRBJ1-2, with TRBD1 as a possible D gene (5 bases). The CDR3 is made up of 12 amino acids. The germline V gene encodes CDR1 SGDLS and CDR2 YYNGEE. The V end was cut by 3 bases, the J end by 8 bases, with 11 bases between.

The CDR3: CASSHGDRVGNQPQHF. The CDR3, as DNA: TGTGCCAGCTCCCATGGGGACAGGGTCGGAAATCAGCCCCAGCATTTT. The V gene is TRBV18, the J gene TRBJ1-5; 9 bases line up with TRBD1. This CDR3 spans 16 amino acids. Unmatched junction bases numbered 10, after V lost 6 bases and J lost 4 bases. Germline CDR1 reads KGHSH; CDR2 reads LQKENI.

CDR3 nucleotide sequence: TGTGCCAGCAGCTTAGACCCGGGGGGGGATGGCACAGATACGCAGTATTTT. Protein: CASSLDPGGDGTDTQYF. This chain joins TRBV7-9 and TRBJ2-3; 8 nucleotides line up with TRBD2. The CDR3 sequence is 17 residues long. In germline, CDR1 is SEHNR, CDR2 FQNEAQ (reference sequence). J gave up 1 base and V 1 base, and 7 bases lay outside the gene matches.